The 32 T cell receptor beta chains below come from one sample, sequenced in a study of early T cells in non-severe SARS-CoV-2 infection. Using its own MiXCR run on the 5' RACE reads, TCRdb lists one record per CDR3 protein. The sample lists more than 35,000 distinct CDR3 sequences; just under 4% were seen once. Source material: whole blood. These receptors were collected from an adult who was a healthcare worker with PCR-confirmed SARS-CoV-2 infection or an uninfected control (not recorded which).

This clonotype was counted ten times or more. J is TRBJ2-5 and V is TRBV7-2; 7 positions agree with TRBD2. Germline V gives CDR1 SGHTA, CDR2 FQGNSA. This CDR3 contains 16 residues. J lost 1 base, V lost 0 bases, and 5 bases had no gene match. The CDR3 coding sequence is TGTGCCAGCAGCTTAGCGCCGGGACTACCCCAAGAGACCCAGTACTTC. Protein sequence: CASSLAPGLPQETQYF.

This clonotype came up many times. The J gene is TRBJ1-5, the V gene TRBV28; D is undetermined. The CDR3 is 13 amino acids. V was trimmed by 8 bases and J by 7 bases, leaving 15 bases between them. CDR1 and CDR2 from the germline V gene are MDHEN and SYDVKM. The CDR3 DNA follows: TGTGCCAGCGGTAGAGGGCTCACGCAGCCCCAGCATTTT. Translated: CASGRGLTQPQHF.

This clonotype occurred many times. The chain links TRBV7-6 to TRBJ2-7, with D possibly matching TRBD2 (6 bases). The V gene lost 1 base and the J gene lost 0 bases, with 10 bases spanning the gap. Germline-derived CDR1 and CDR2 are SGHVS and FNYEAQ. This CDR3 is 15 amino acids long. The CDR3: CASSLDAGLSYEQYF. The CDR3 DNA is TGTGCCAGCAGCTTAGACGCGGGGCTCTCCTACGAGCAGTACTTC.

This clonotype was counted ten times or more. The genes are TRBV19 and TRBJ1-5; D is ambiguous. The CDR3 is 18 residues long. Trimming removed 4 bases at V and 6 bases at J, with 25 bases between. Germline loops: CDR1 LNHDA, CDR2 SQIVND (reference sequence). CDR3 region: CASSKYLPGGKESQPQHF. For the CDR3, the DNA is TGTGCCAGTAGTAAGTATTTGCCAGGCGGAAAAGAAAGTCAGCCCCAGCATTTT.

The table lists this clonotype with many counts. The chain joins TRBV6-5 to TRBJ1-1; D gene unclear. The CDR3 totals 11 residues. V lost 6 bases to trimming and J lost 5 bases, with 7 bases between them. CDR1 MNHEY and CDR2 SVGAGI come from the germline V gene. In DNA, the CDR3 is TGTGCCAGCAGACAGACGACTGAAGCTTTCTTT. It translates to CASRQTTEAFF.

This clonotype was detected many times. The chain combines TRBV5-4 with TRBJ2-4; no clear D gene. Germline assignment: CDR1 SGHNT and CDR2 YYREEE (reference sequence). Trimming removed 0 bases at V and 0 bases at J, with 7 bases between. The CDR3 has 15 residues. The CDR3, as DNA: TGTGCCAGCAGCTTGGCCGGTCTAGCCAAAAACATTCAGTACTTC. Translating gives CASSLAGLAKNIQYF.

This clonotype was seen repeatedly, ten times or more. This chain links TRBV20-1 with TRBJ2-7, with D perhaps TRBD1 (6 bases). The length of the CDR3 is 12 residues. Germline V CDR1 and CDR2: DFQATT, SNEGSKA (reference sequence). V was clipped by 3 bases and J by 3 bases, with 9 bases between them. CDR3 bases: TGCAGTGCTAGCAGGGGCGGCTACGAGCAGTACTTC. Amino acids: CSASRGGYEQYF.

This clonotype was seen many times. This chain joins TRBV20-1 and TRBJ2-1; D not resolved. The V end was cut by 0 bases, the J end by 8 bases, with 11 bases between. This CDR3 region has 13 residues. Germline V gene lookup returns CDR1 DFQATT and CDR2 SNEGSKA (reference sequence). CDR3 nucleotides: TGCAGTGCTAGAGACAGTCAGCGCTATGAGCAGTTCTTC. Amino acids: CSARDSQRYEQFF.

The sample holds many counts of this clonotype. The rearrangement links TRBV7-2 to TRBJ2-2; D ambiguous. The CDR3 is 14 amino acids. Trimming removed 1 base from V and 6 bases from J, with 9 bases in between. Germline assignment: CDR1 SGHTA and CDR2 FQGNSA. Here the CDR3 DNA reads TGTGCCAGCAGCTTAGGCTCGGGTTCCGGGGAGCTGTTTTTT. Translating it yields CASSLGSGSGELFF.

In its sample, this clonotype ranks as medium-sized (0.01 to 0.1%). The rearrangement joins TRBV7-2 to TRBJ2-5; TRBD2 matches 12 bases. The CDR3 totals 16 residues. V was clipped by 5 bases and J by 2 bases; unmatched bases: 6. Germline lookup yields CDR1 SGHTA and CDR2 FQGNSA. For the CDR3, the DNA is TGTGCCAGCAGCCTTCTAGCGGGAGGGGGACAAGAGACCCAGTACTTC. This codes for CASSLLAGGGQETQYF.

This clonotype was counted many times. The rearrangement links TRBV20-1 to TRBJ2-1, with TRBD2 as a possible D gene (6 bases). Trimming cost V 4 bases and J 6 bases, with 16 bases left between them. The CDR3 is 14 amino acids. Germline V gene sequence: CDR1 DFQATT, CDR2 SNEGSKA (reference sequence). The CDR3 sequence: CSATETQGLNEQFF. The DNA of the CDR3 is TGCAGTGCTACCGAAACGCAGGGACTCAATGAGCAGTTCTTC.

V and J are TRBV29-1 and TRBJ2-1; 10 bases map to TRBD2. CDR1 and CDR2 from the germline V gene are SQVTM and ANQGSEA. The V segment lost 4 bases and the J segment 9 bases; nucleotides outside the gene matches: 6. The CDR3 covers 13 residues. The DNA for the CDR3 is TGCAGCGTTGTTAGCGGGAGGAACGGTGAGCAGTTCTTC. This translates into CSVVSGRNGEQFF.

The table lists this clonotype with many counts. The chain couples TRBV30 to TRBJ2-3; D is uncertain. Trimming cost V 3 bases and J 5 bases, with 6 bases left between them. This CDR3 contains 11 residues. Germline loops: CDR1 GTSNPN, CDR2 SVGIG (reference sequence). For the CDR3, the DNA is TGTGCCTGGAGCTCGGGAGATACGCAGTATTTT. As protein: CAWSSGDTQYF.

This clonotype was detected ten times or more. The rearrangement links TRBV7-6 to TRBJ2-3, with D unresolved. The V end lost 1 base, the J end lost 0 bases, and 11 bases lay between the germline ends. CDR1 and CDR2 from the germline V gene are SGHVS and FNYEAQ. CDR3 length: 16 amino acids. CDR3 DNA: TGTGCCAGCAGCTTAGGCTTTCAGGCTAGCACAGATACGCAGTATTTT. This sequence encodes CASSLGFQASTDTQYF.

The table lists this clonotype with many counts. This chain links TRBV20-1 with TRBJ1-6; D is unresolved. This CDR3 is built from 15 residues. The V end was cut by 0 bases, the J end by 5 bases, with 11 bases between. The germline V gene has CDR1 DFQATT and CDR2 SNEGSKA (reference sequence). The CDR3 DNA reads TGCAGTGCTAGAGATGCCGGGATAGATAATTCACCCCTCCACTTT. This gives the protein CSARDAGIDNSPLHF.

This clonotype was observed at least ten times. This rearrangement joins TRBV7-3 to TRBJ2-3; D gene ambiguous. Trimming removed 1 base at V and 4 bases at J, with 9 bases between. The germline V gene has CDR1 SGHTA and CDR2 FQGTGA. The CDR3 runs to 14 residues. CDR3 in amino acids: CASSLIGPSDTQYF. CDR3 nucleotides: TGTGCCAGCAGCTTAATCGGCCCCTCAGATACGCAGTATTTT.

This clonotype was counted at least ten times. The chain couples TRBV4-1 to TRBJ1-5; D is uncertain. The germline V gene encodes CDR1 MGHRA and CDR2 YSYEKL. Trimming removed 1 base from V and 6 bases from J, with 7 bases in between. This CDR3 is built from 13 residues. In nucleotides, the CDR3 is TGCGCCAGCAGCCAAGGAGAGGGTCAGCCCCAGCATTTT. Its translation is CASSQGEGQPQHF.

This clonotype came up many times. V gene TRBV7-8 combines with J gene TRBJ2-3; 12 bases map to TRBD1. Germline CDR1 is SGHVS and CDR2 is FQNEAQ. With V trimmed by 5 bases and J by 4 bases, 10 bases remained unmatched. The CDR3 is 17 residues long. The CDR3 region is CASSHEPGQGASDTQYF. The CDR3, as DNA: TGTGCCAGCAGCCACGAGCCGGGACAGGGGGCATCAGATACGCAGTATTTT.

This clonotype has a count of ten or more. The chain links TRBV20-1 to TRBJ1-1, with D possibly matching TRBD1 (6 bases). Germline V gene data show CDR1 as DFQATT and CDR2 as SNEGSKA (reference sequence). V lost 3 bases and J 2 bases, leaving 16 bases between the germline ends. The CDR3 contains 15 residues. The CDR3 nucleotides are TGCAGTGCTAGGCCTCTCAGGGGTGATAACACTGAAGCTTTCTTT. Protein product: CSARPLRGDNTEAFF.

This clonotype was detected many times. The J gene is TRBJ2-5, the V gene TRBV20-1, with 11 bases matching TRBD2. The CDR3 totals 14 residues. V lost 6 bases and J lost 2; bases outside the gene matches: 5. Germline CDR1 reads DFQATT; CDR2 reads SNEGSKA (reference sequence). The CDR3 DNA reads as TGCAGTGCCGGGACTAGCGGCAGGCAAGAGACCCAGTACTTC. Translation: CSAGTSGRQETQYF.

This clonotype was seen repeatedly, ten times or more. This chain links TRBV6-2 or TRBV6-3 with TRBJ2-2; D may be TRBD1 (5 bases). The CDR3 has 15 residues. Trimming pared 8 bases from V and 6 bases from J, leaving 19 bases between. Germline lookup yields CDR1 MNHEY and CDR2 SVGEGT. The CDR3 sequence is CASQGVELRSGELFF. The CDR3 bases are TGTGCCAGCCAGGGTGTGGAGTTACGTTCCGGGGAGCTGTTTTTT.

This clonotype was counted at least ten times. This rearrangement joins TRBV5-4 to TRBJ1-1; D is ambiguous. The CDR3 consists of 13 residues. V was shortened by 0 bases and J by 2 bases, with 5 bases between the two germline ends. Germline CDR1 reads SGHNT; CDR2 reads YYREEE (reference sequence). The CDR3 region has the DNA TGTGCCAGCAGCTTGGAAGAAAACACTGAAGCTTTCTTT. Amino acid sequence: CASSLEENTEAFF. The full variable domain, with the rest looked up from reference TRBV5-4 and TRBJ1-1, is ETGVTQSPTHLIKTRGQQVTLRCSSQSGHNTVSWYQQALGQGPQFIFQYYREEENGRGNFPPRFSGLQFPNYSSELNVNALELDDSALYLCASSLEENTEAFFGQGTRLTVV.

This clonotype was counted at least ten times. The V call is TRBV10-3, the J call TRBJ2-1; TRBD2 aligns across 10 bases. V shed 10 bases and J 1 base; nucleotides not matched to a gene: 7. Germline V gene sequence: CDR1 ENHRY, CDR2 SYGVKD. This CDR3 comprises 15 residues. This CDR3 is CATSSGRTSYNEQFF. The CDR3 DNA is TGTGCCACCTCTAGCGGGAGAACATCCTACAATGAGCAGTTCTTC.

This clonotype was counted ten times or more. The CDR3 nucleotides are TGTGCCAGCAGCGTACGAGCGGGAGCCACCGGGGAGCTGTTTTTT. Translation gives CASSVRAGATGELFF. This chain joins TRBV9 and TRBJ2-2, with 8 bases identical to TRBD2. CDR1 is SGDLS, CDR2 YYNGEE, per germline. Unmatched junction bases numbered 3, after V lost 1 base and J lost 4 bases. The CDR3 spans 15 residues.

Ten or more counts support this clonotype. The V call is TRBV29-1, the J call TRBJ2-1; tentatively, D is TRBD1 or TRBD2 (5 bases each). From germline, CDR1 is SQVTM and CDR2 ANQGSEA. Trimming removed 1 base from V and 5 bases from J, with 18 bases in between. This CDR3 is built from 16 residues. CDR3: CSVEGGGRGNDNEQFF. CDR3 bases: TGCAGCGTTGAAGGAGGCGGCCGGGGCAACGACAATGAGCAGTTCTTC.

This clonotype came up many times. V is TRBV6-1 and J is TRBJ2-5, with 13 bases fitting TRBD2. From germline, CDR1 is MNHNS and CDR2 SASEGT. This CDR3 comprises 16 residues. V dropped 7 bases and J dropped 4; count of bases not matched to a gene: 9. The CDR3 here is CASILGLAGVIETQYF. CDR3 bases: TGTGCCAGCATCCTAGGACTAGCGGGAGTCATAGAGACCCAGTACTTC.

This clonotype was seen repeatedly, ten times or more. The chain employs TRBV4-1 and TRBJ2-5; TRBD2 matches 13 bases. The ends lost 1 base at V and 2 bases at J; junction bases unmatched: 4. Germline V gene data show CDR1 as MGHRA and CDR2 as YSYEKL. The CDR3 is 17 amino acids. As DNA, the CDR3 is TGCGCCAGCAGCCAAGGACTAGCGGGAGGTTGGCAAGAGACCCAGTACTTC. It encodes CASSQGLAGGWQETQYF.

This clonotype was detected many times. The chain joins TRBV27 to TRBJ2-2; D possibly corresponds to TRBD2 (5 bases). This CDR3 has 16 amino acids. Trimming removed 5 bases from V and 1 base from J, with 14 bases in between. Germline CDR1 MNHEY, CDR2 SMNVEV (reference sequence). The CDR3 region is CASSLLGGRNTGELFF. DNA for the CDR3: TGTGCCAGCAGTCTCCTCGGTGGGAGGAACACCGGGGAGCTGTTTTTT.

This clonotype was observed many times. The gene calls are TRBV20-1 and TRBJ2-7; 12 nucleotides line up with TRBD2. The junction had 2 bases not matched to a gene; V was cut back by 5 bases and J by 3 bases. CDR3 length equals 13 residues. The germline V gene has CDR1 DFQATT and CDR2 SNEGSKA (reference sequence). DNA of the CDR3: TGCAGTGCTCAGACTAGCGGGAGCTACGAGCAGTACTTC. Translating it yields CSAQTSGSYEQYF.

There are a few counts of this clonotype. This chain uses TRBV7-9 with TRBJ1-3; D unclear. Germline CDR1 is SEHNR and CDR2 is FQNEAQ (reference sequence). The V end lost 2 bases, the J end lost 1 base, and 6 bases lay between the germline ends. This CDR3 has 14 residues. CDR3 residues: CASSLSSSGNTIYF. CDR3 sequence (DNA): TGTGCCAGCAGCTTAAGTTCTTCTGGAAACACCATATATTTT.

Ten or more counts support this clonotype. CDR3 sequence (DNA): TGTGCCAGCTCACCATCGGGTCTTAGAGATACGCAGTATTTT. Translation: CASSPSGLRDTQYF. The chain employs TRBV18 and TRBJ2-3; D is undetermined. CDR1 and CDR2 from the germline V gene are KGHSH and LQKENI. The CDR3 length is 14 residues. V was cut by 2 bases and J by 5 bases, with 11 bases left in between.

This clonotype was counted ten times or more. The genes are TRBV7-3 and TRBJ2-3, with D possibly matching TRBD2 (5 bases). Germline CDR1 is SGHTA and CDR2 is FQGTGA. The length of the CDR3 is 16 residues. V gave up 5 bases and J gave up 6 bases, with 21 bases separating them. The CDR3 protein is CASSPKAGLREDTQYF. The CDR3 region has the DNA TGTGCCAGCAGCCCCAAGGCAGGTCTGAGGGAGGATACGCAGTATTTT.